This TCR beta chain was captured in a study of shared T cell receptors in the human thymus. The data were produced by immunoSEQ multiplex PCR, yet TCRdb's version contains in-frame clones alone and is incomplete. The sample comprises 650,000 to 950,000 clones, around 85% of which are singletons, and about 0.0098% rests with the top ten. Germline CDR1 LGHNT, CDR2 FRNRAP. There are 17 residues in the CDR3. This same sample was also taken into another study, of human thymus T cells. That source adds: There appeared to be biased usage of V and J genes in thymic and blood repertoires.

The chain has TRBV12-5 and TRBJ2-5; 7 bases match TRBD1. The closer fit of TRBJ2-7 to the DNA end suggests the J call may be wrong. The sequence derives from a girl under three years old with a congenital heart defect. The sample taken for sequencing was thymocytes. For the CDR3, the DNA is TGTGCTAGTGGTAGAGCCCCCGAAGACAGGGAAGTTTACGAGCAGTACTTC. It encodes CASGRAPEDREVYEQYF.